What follows are 12 T cell receptor beta chains derived from one specimen sequenced in a study of blood T cell repertoires in COVID-19. TCRdb keeps only in-frame clones here, not all; method: immunoSEQ multiplex PCR. The table lists 190,000 or so clones, just under 90% of them singletons, with roughly 0.9% in the top ten. Sequences were obtained from peripheral blood. The receptors here all came from a woman aged 18-30 years who had recovered from COVID-19.

V gene TRBV6-5 combines with J gene TRBJ2-7, with D perhaps TRBD2 (5 bases). The V and J ends lost 0 bases and 7 bases respectively, with 10 bases between them. Germline assignment: CDR1 MNHEY and CDR2 SVGAGI. The CDR3 is 13 residues long. The CDR3 spells CASSYSSGGEQYV. The DNA for the CDR3 is TGTGCCAGCAGTTACTCGAGCGGTGGGGAGCAGTACGTC.

The chain combines TRBV29-1 with TRBJ2-3, with 9 bases lining up with TRBD2. Germline CDR1 reads SQVTM; CDR2 reads ANQGSEA. CDR3 length equals 14 residues. The V gene end was trimmed by 4 bases and the J gene end by 4 bases; junction bases not matched to a gene: 6. In DNA, the CDR3 is TGCAGCGTTGCTCCAGCGGGGGGTCCAGATACGCAGTATTTT. Amino acids: CSVAPAGGPDTQYF.

This chain joins TRBV6-1 and TRBJ2-6; 9 bases fit TRBD2. The CDR3 contains 19 residues. V was clipped by 1 base and J by 0 bases; unmatched bases: 7. Germline V gene lookup returns CDR1 MNHNS and CDR2 SASEGT. CDR3 DNA: TGTGCCAGCAGTGAAGGGTTAGCGGGAGCTCGCTCTGGGGCCAACGTCCTGACTTTC. Translating it yields CASSEGLAGARSGANVLTF.

The chain is built from TRBV19 and TRBJ2-1, with TRBD2 matching over 12 bases. There are 15 residues in the CDR3. Trimming at V came to 5 bases and at J to 4 bases, leaving 3 bases not matched to a gene. CDR1 and CDR2 from the germline V gene are LNHDA and SQIVND (reference sequence). In DNA, the CDR3 is TGTGCCAGTAGTGTGACTAGCGGGAGATACAATGAGCAGTTCTTC. Translated, it gives CASSVTSGRYNEQFF.

This chain links TRBV2 with TRBJ2-3, with 7 bases matching TRBD1. There are 15 residues in the CDR3. J lost 0 bases, V lost 4 bases, and 4 bases had no gene match. The germline CDR1 and CDR2 sequences are SNHLY and FYNNEI. DNA for the CDR3: TGTGCCAGCAGTGTCGACAGGGTTAGCACAGATACGCAGTATTTT. Translating gives CASSVDRVSTDTQYF.

This clone was counted once. The rearrangement links TRBV7-9 to TRBJ2-2, with D unclear. The CDR3 runs to 13 residues. CDR1 and CDR2 from the germline V gene are SEHNR and FQNEAQ (reference sequence). Trimming removed 4 bases from V and 3 bases from J, with 6 bases in between. The CDR3 region is CASSSHDTGELFF. CDR3 bases: TGTGCCAGCAGCTCCCATGACACCGGGGAGCTGTTTTTT. Filled out from reference TRBV7-9 and TRBJ2-2, the complete variable domain reads DTGVSQNPRHKITKRGQNVTFRCDPISEHNRLYWYRQTLGQGPEFLTYFQNEAQLEKSRLLSDRFSAERPKGSFSTLEIQRTEQGDSAMYLCASSSHDTGELFFGEGSRLTVL.

This clone was seen only once. The rearrangement links TRBV7-9 to TRBJ1-3; D remains unclear. Germline CDR1 and CDR2: SEHNR and FQNEAQ (reference sequence). V dropped 3 bases and J dropped 8 bases, with 5 bases sitting between them. This CDR3 contains 11 residues. The CDR3 region has the DNA TGTGCCAGCAGCTTGTCGGACACCATATATTTT. Translating it yields CASSLSDTIYF.

This clone was detected a few times. The gene calls are TRBV3-1 (or the pseudogene TRBV3-2) and TRBJ1-2; D is undetermined. The CDR3 contains 11 residues. V dropped 1 base and J dropped 8 bases, with 5 bases sitting between them. The germline V gene has CDR1 LGHDT and CDR2 YNNKEL (reference sequence). The CDR3 sequence: CASSQGRGYTF. The CDR3, as DNA: TGTGCCAGCAGCCAAGGCCGGGGCTACACCTTC.

The CDR3 nucleotides are TGTGCCAGCAGCTACGGGACAGGGAGTTACAATGAGCAGTTCTTC. Its translation is CASSYGTGSYNEQFF. This chain connects TRBV27 to TRBJ2-1; 9 bases line up with TRBD1. This CDR3 is built from 15 residues. The V gene's germline CDR1 is MNHEY and CDR2 SMNVEV (reference sequence). V lost 6 bases and J lost 4; bases outside the gene matches: 7.

This clone was counted ten times or more. This chain connects TRBV19 to TRBJ2-2, with TRBD2 matching over 11 bases. The CDR3 has 14 residues. CDR1 LNHDA and CDR2 SQIVND come from the germline V gene (reference sequence). V trimming: 7 bases; J trimming: 5 bases; junction bases outside the gene matches: 3. CDR3 bases: TGTGCCAGTATCAGGACTAGCGGGACCGGGGAGCTGTTTTTT. Translated, it gives CASIRTSGTGELFF. Supplemented by reference TRBV19 and TRBJ2-2, the full variable domain reads DGGITQSPKYLFRKEGQNVTLSCEQNLNHDAMYWYRQDPGQGLRLIYYSQIVNDFQKGDIAEGYSVSREKKESFPLTVTSAQKNPTAFYLCASIRTSGTGELFFGEGSRLTVL.

The gene calls are TRBV5-1 and TRBJ2-7; 7 positions agree with TRBD2. The CDR3 consists of 15 residues. Germline CDR1 and CDR2: SGHRS and YFSETQ. V shed 0 bases and J 3 bases; nucleotides not matched to a gene: 6. CDR3 loop: CASSLVASGGYEQYF. CDR3 bases: TGCGCCAGCAGCTTGGTGGCTAGCGGAGGCTACGAGCAGTACTTC.

The chain is built from TRBV19 and TRBJ2-1; 7 positions agree with TRBD1. In germline, CDR1 is LNHDA, CDR2 SQIVND (reference sequence). The V segment lost 6 bases and the J segment 8 bases; nucleotides outside the gene matches: 16. The CDR3 is 16 residues long. The CDR3: CASRNLRDSSLDEQFF. The CDR3 coding sequence is TGTGCCAGTAGGAACCTCCGGGACAGCTCACTGGATGAGCAGTTCTTC. The variable domain in full, completed from reference TRBV19 and TRBJ2-1, reads DGGITQSPKYLFRKEGQNVTLSCEQNLNHDAMYWYRQDPGQGLRLIYYSQIVNDFQKGDIAEGYSVSREKKESFPLTVTSAQKNPTAFYLCASRNLRDSSLDEQFFGPGTRLTVL.